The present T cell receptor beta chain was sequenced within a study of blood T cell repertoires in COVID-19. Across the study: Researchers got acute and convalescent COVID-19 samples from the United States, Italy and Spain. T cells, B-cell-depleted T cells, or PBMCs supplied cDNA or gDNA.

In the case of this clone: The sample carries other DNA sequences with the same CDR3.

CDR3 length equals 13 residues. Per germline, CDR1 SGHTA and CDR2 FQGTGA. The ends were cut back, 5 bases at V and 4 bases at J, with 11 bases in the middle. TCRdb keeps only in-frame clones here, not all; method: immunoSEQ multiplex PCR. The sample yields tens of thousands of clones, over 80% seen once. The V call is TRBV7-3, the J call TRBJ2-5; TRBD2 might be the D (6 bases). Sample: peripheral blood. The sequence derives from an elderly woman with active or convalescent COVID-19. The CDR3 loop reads CASSLGLRETQYF. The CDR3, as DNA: TGTGCCAGCAGCCTAGGACTAAGAGAGACCCAGTACTTC. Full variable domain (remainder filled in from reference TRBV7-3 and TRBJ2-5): GAGVSQTPSNKVTEKGKYVELRCDPISGHTALYWYRQSLGQGPEFLIYFQGTGAADDSGLPNDRFFAVRPEGSVSTLKIQRTERGDSAVYLCASSLGLRETQYFGPGTRLLVL.